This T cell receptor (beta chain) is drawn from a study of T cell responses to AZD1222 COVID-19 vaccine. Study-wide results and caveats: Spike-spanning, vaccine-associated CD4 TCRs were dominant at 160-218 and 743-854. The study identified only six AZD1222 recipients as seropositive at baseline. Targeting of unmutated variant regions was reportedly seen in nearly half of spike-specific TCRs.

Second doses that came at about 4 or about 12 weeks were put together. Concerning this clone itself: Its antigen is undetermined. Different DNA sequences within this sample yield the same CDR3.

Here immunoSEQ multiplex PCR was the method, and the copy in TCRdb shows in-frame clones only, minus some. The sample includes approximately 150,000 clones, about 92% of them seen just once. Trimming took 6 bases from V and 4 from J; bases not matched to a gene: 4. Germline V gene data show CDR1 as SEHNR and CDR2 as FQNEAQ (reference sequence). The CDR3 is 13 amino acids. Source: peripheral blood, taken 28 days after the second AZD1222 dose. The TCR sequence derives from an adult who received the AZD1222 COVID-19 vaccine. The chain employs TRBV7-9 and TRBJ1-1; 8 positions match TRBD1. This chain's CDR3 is CASSPQGGTEAFF. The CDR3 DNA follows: TGTGCCAGCAGTCCACAGGGGGGCACTGAAGCTTTCTTT. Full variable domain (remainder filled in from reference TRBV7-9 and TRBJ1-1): DTGVSQNPRHKITKRGQNVTFRCDPISEHNRLYWYRQTLGQGPEFLTYFQNEAQLEKSRLLSDRFSAERPKGSFSTLEIQRTEQGDSAMYLCASSPQGGTEAFFGQGTRLTVV.